The T cell receptor (beta chain) described here comes from a study of T-cell reconstitution after alpha-beta-depleted transplantation in children. Study-wide findings and caveats: As was reported, about two months after transplant, alpha-beta T cells came from several hundred expanded graft clones.

This clonotype came up many times. Its specificity is unknown. A TCRbeta library incorporating unique molecular identifiers was prepared. Each CDR3 protein is one row after TCRdb ran MiXCR on the PCR reads. The sample has a few hundred thousand distinct CDR3 sequences, about a tenth seen once. The germline gives CDR1 MNHEY, CDR2 SMNVEV (reference sequence). The CDR3 length is 14 residues. Trimming cost V 5 bases and J 2 bases, with 12 bases left between them. The V call is TRBV27, the J call TRBJ1-2; D unclear. This specimen was PBMCs, taken before TCRalphabeta/CD19-depleted stem cell transplant. This clonotype was sampled from a child younger than two with acute myeloid leukemia, due to receive a stem cell transplant. CDR3: CASSQARGNYGYTF. CDR3 DNA sequence: TGTGCCAGCAGTCAGGCGAGAGGGAACTATGGCTACACCTTC.